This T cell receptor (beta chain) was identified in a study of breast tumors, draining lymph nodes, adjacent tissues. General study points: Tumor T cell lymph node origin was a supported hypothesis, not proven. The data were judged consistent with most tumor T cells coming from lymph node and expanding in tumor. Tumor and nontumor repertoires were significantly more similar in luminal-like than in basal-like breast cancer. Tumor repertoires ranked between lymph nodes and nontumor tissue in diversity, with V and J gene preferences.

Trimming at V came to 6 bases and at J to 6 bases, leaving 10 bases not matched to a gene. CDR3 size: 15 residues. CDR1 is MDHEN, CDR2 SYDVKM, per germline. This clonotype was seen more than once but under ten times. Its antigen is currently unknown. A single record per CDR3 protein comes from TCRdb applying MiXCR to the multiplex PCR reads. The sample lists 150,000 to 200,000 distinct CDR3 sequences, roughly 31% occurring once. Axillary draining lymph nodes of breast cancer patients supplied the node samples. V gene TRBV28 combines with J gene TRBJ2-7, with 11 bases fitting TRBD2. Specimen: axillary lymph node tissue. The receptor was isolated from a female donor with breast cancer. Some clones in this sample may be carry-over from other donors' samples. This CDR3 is CASRNRSGRGGEQYF. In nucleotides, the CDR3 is TGTGCCAGCAGAAACCGTAGCGGGAGGGGTGGCGAGCAGTACTTC.